The subject of this entry is one T cell receptor (beta chain). The antigen is unknown. These data come from a study of graft-versus-host responses after intestinal transplantation. Looking at the study overall: Multivisceral, liver-intestinal, or isolated intestinal grafts went to recipients.

Measured with immunoSEQ multiplex PCR; TCRdb has only the in-frame clones, and not every one. The table has more than 4,500 clones, 72% seen once. This CDR3 has 15 residues. CDR1 and CDR2 (germline): LGHNA, YSLEER. Deletions cut 0 bases from V and 4 bases from J, with 12 bases between. Study-wide results and caveats: Recipient marrow harbored GvH clones, some of which surfaced first in ileum or blood. Individuals who had graft-donor T cell macrochimerism had allografts that showed high graft-versus-host to host-versus-graft clonal ratios.

This receptor was taken from a human patient who received an intestinal transplant, so some T cells may come from the graft donor. This chain uses TRBV4-3 with TRBJ1-2, with a weak D call TRBD1 (5 bases). The source material was PBMCs, sampled approximately 540 days after intestinal transplant. The CDR3 loop reads CASSQDWAGSYGYTF. The CDR3 nucleotides are TGCGCCAGCAGCCAAGATTGGGCAGGGAGCTATGGCTACACCTTC.